Listed here are 10 T cell receptor beta chains from one sample, sequenced in a study of control samples from healthy donors and cancer patients. Measured with immunoSEQ multiplex PCR; TCRdb has only the in-frame clones, and not every one. The repertoire consists of about 140,000 clones, with 75% to 90% occurring once and the leading ten covering around 8.2%. Source material: blood. These TCRs come from a woman aged 30 to 39 in good health.

This chain links TRBV7-8 with TRBJ1-2, with TRBD1 matching over 7 bases. The CDR3 sequence is 15 residues long. The germline gives CDR1 SGHVS, CDR2 FQNEAQ. V trimming: 3 bases; J trimming: 6 bases; junction bases outside the gene matches: 10. This CDR3 reads CASSLTGKLTNGYTF. Here the CDR3 DNA reads TGTGCCAGCAGCTTGACAGGGAAGTTAACTAATGGCTACACCTTC.

The rearrangement links TRBV7-8 to TRBJ1-5; weak D call: TRBD1 (5 bases). This CDR3 comprises 16 residues. Per the germline V gene, CDR1 is SGHVS and CDR2 is FQNEAQ. The V gene lost 2 bases and the J gene lost 2 bases, with 13 bases spanning the gap. CDR3 sequence (DNA): TGTGCCAGCAGCTTAAGGGACCCGGGGGGCAATCAGCCCCAGCATTTT. This sequence encodes CASSLRDPGGNQPQHF.

This clone was counted once. This sequence joins TRBV10-3 and TRBJ2-1, with 13 nucleotides matching TRBD2. The ends lost 0 bases at V and 7 bases at J; junction bases unmatched: 9. Germline CDR1 and CDR2: ENHRY and SYGVKD. The CDR3 is made up of 18 amino acids. The CDR3 sequence: CAISESPTSGRVGNEQFF. The CDR3 DNA reads TGTGCCATCAGTGAGTCTCCCACTAGCGGGAGGGTCGGGAATGAGCAGTTCTTC.

Ten or more counts support this clone. The V and J genes are TRBV5-1 and TRBJ2-2; D is unclear. The CDR3 totals 15 residues. V shed 0 bases and J shed 4 bases, with 10 bases lying between them. CDR1 SGHRS and CDR2 YFSETQ come from the germline V gene. CDR3 protein: CASSLGEPLTGELFF. The CDR3 nucleotides are TGCGCCAGCAGCTTGGGTGAGCCACTCACCGGGGAGCTGTTTTTT.

CDR3 loop: CASQETGNTEAFF. In nucleotides, the CDR3 is TGTGCCAGCCAGGAGACAGGGAACACTGAAGCTTTCTTT. The chain recombines TRBV2 with TRBJ1-1, with D maybe TRBD1 (6 bases). The ends were cut back, 8 bases at V and 1 base at J, with 11 bases in the middle. The CDR3 is made up of 13 amino acids. Germline V gives CDR1 SNHLY, CDR2 FYNNEI.

The chain is built from TRBV19 and TRBJ2-4; 7 nucleotides match TRBD2. Trimming at V came to 6 bases and at J to 8 bases, leaving 16 bases not matched to a gene. The germline V gene has CDR1 LNHDA and CDR2 SQIVND (reference sequence). The CDR3 has 16 amino acids. In DNA, the CDR3 is TGTGCCAGTAGCCACCCGGGCGGGAGTTCTCTCGACATTCAGTACTTC. Its protein is CASSHPGGSSLDIQYF.

The chain recombines TRBV10-3 with TRBJ2-1, with TRBD2 matching 9 bases. Germline values: CDR1 ENHRY, CDR2 SYGVKD. The ends lost 11 bases at V and 8 bases at J; junction bases unmatched: 7. The CDR3 runs to 12 residues. CDR3 sequence reads: CAGGLALDEQFF. CDR3 bases: TGTGCCGGAGGACTAGCGCTCGATGAGCAGTTCTTC.

This clone has a single count. This chain joins TRBV5-1 and TRBJ2-6; D remains ambiguous. There are 15 residues in the CDR3. CDR1 and CDR2 from the germline V gene are SGHRS and YFSETQ. V gave up 4 bases and J gave up 1 base, with 9 bases separating them. CDR3 residues: CASSTTPSGANVLTF. CDR3 in DNA: TGCGCCAGCAGCACCACACCTTCTGGGGCCAACGTCCTGACTTTC.

This chain's CDR3 is CASSPRLGDQTYNEQFF. The CDR3 nucleotides read TGTGCCAGCTCACCCCGGTTGGGGGACCAAACCTACAATGAGCAGTTCTTC. This chain uses TRBV18 with TRBJ2-1; possibly TRBD1 or TRBD2 for D (5 bases each). The CDR3 has 17 amino acids. Trimming left V 3 bases short and J 2 bases short, with 17 bases between. Germline CDR1 KGHSH, CDR2 LQKENI.

There are a few counts of this clone. This rearrangement joins TRBV23-1 to TRBJ2-7; no clear D. TRBV23-1 is placed among ORFs of uncertain function. This CDR3 contains 12 residues. Trimming removed 6 bases at V and 5 bases at J, with 11 bases between. The CDR3 DNA is TGCGCCAGCAGGCTTAGGGTGGACGAGCAGTACTTC. The encoded protein is CASRLRVDEQYF.